These 6 T cell receptor gamma chains came from one sample sequenced in a study of γδ T cells in repeated Plasmodium falciparum infection. TCRdb made new clone calls on the multiplex PCR reads using CATT. The sample contains 28,000 or so gamma-chain clones, approximately 1.5% of which appear only once. Flow sorting of PBMC yielded separate Vgamma9/Vdelta2+ and Vdelta2-negative gammadelta T cell populations for bulk repertoire analysis. The sequenced sample was gamma-delta T cells from blood. These receptor sequences come from a pool of human donors (malaria-infected and uninfected, not separated).

This clone has at least ten counts. The protein recorded in TCRdb matches a much larger clone and deviates from this DNA's translation at residue 4, suggesting a read error; the protein here is obtained by translating the DNA. CDR3 nucleotides: TGTGCCTTGCGGGAGGGGGAGAATTATTATAAGAAACTCTTT. Translation: CALREGENYYKKLF. The chain joins TRGV9 to TRGJ1 or TRGJ2. As TCRdb names no J gene, one was assigned here on the basis of a DNA match to germline. The V gene's germline CDR1 is GITISATS and CDR2 ISYDGTV (reference sequence). The CDR3 spans 14 residues.

This clone was seen a few times. TCRdb assigns this DNA the protein of a much larger clone, which departs from its translation at residue 4; this likely reflects a read error, and the protein shown comes from translating the DNA. The chain combines TRGV4 with TRGJP2. Here the J gene came from matching the DNA to germline, since TCRdb omits it. CDR3 length equals 14 residues. Germline V gene data show CDR1 as EGSTGY and CDR2 as YDSYTSSV. The junction had 15 bases not matched to a gene; V was cut back by 9 bases and J by 8 bases. The CDR3 region has the DNA TGTGCCACCCGGGCCCCAGCTAAAGATTGGATCAAGACGTTT. Its translation: CATRAPAKDWIKTF.

Comments on this clone: The protein that TCRdb holds for this DNA derives from a much larger clone and differs from the translated DNA at residue 8, which likely indicates a read error; the protein shown here is translated from the DNA. J is TRGJP and V is TRGV9. TCRdb supplies no J gene; here it was assigned by aligning the nucleotide sequence to germline. After removal of 4 bases from V and 6 bases from J, the junction contained 9 bases not matched to a gene. The V gene's germline CDR1 is GITISATS and CDR2 ISYDGTV (reference sequence). The CDR3 runs to 17 residues. In nucleotides, the CDR3 is TGTGCCTTGTGGGACCAGGTGCTAGAGTTGGGCAAAAAAATCAAGGTATTT. Translation: CALWDQVLELGKKIKVF.

Many counts were recorded for this clone. The TCRdb record carries a much larger clone's protein, which differs from this DNA's translation at residue 14; a read error is the likely cause, and the protein listed here is the DNA translation. In nucleotides, the CDR3 is TGTGCCTTGTGGGACGCTAAAGAGTTGGGCAAAAAAATCAGGGTATTT. Its protein product is CALWDAKELGKKIRVF. The V gene is given as TRGV9, and no J gene call is available. The CDR3 is 16 amino acids. Germline V lookup: CDR1 GITISATS, CDR2 ISYDGTV (reference sequence).

The sample holds many counts of this clone. A far bigger clonotype differs at one base, so this is likely a read error. This specimen includes other DNA sequences encoding the same CDR3. The chain employs TRGV9 and TRGJP. Assignment of the J gene here rests on matching the DNA to germline, because TCRdb gives none. The germline CDR1 and CDR2 sequences are GITISATS and ISYDGTV (reference sequence). The CDR3 runs 16 residues. The DNA for the CDR3 is TGTGCCTTGTGGGAGGTCGACGAGTTGGGCAAGAAAATCAAGGTATTT. This codes for CALWEVDELGKKIKVF.

The table lists this clone with a few counts. TCRdb shows a much larger clone's protein in place of this DNA's translation, and the two differ at residue 4, likely through a read error; the protein shown is translated from the DNA. This chain connects TRGV5 to TRGJ1 or TRGJ2. In the absence of a J gene in TCRdb, the DNA was matched to germline to assign it here. Germline CDR1 and CDR2: VINAFY and YDVSNSKD. This CDR3 region has 13 residues. In DNA form, the CDR3 reads TGTGCCACCCGGGACAGGCGTGTTGATAAGAAACTCTTT. Translating it yields CATRDRRVDKKLF.